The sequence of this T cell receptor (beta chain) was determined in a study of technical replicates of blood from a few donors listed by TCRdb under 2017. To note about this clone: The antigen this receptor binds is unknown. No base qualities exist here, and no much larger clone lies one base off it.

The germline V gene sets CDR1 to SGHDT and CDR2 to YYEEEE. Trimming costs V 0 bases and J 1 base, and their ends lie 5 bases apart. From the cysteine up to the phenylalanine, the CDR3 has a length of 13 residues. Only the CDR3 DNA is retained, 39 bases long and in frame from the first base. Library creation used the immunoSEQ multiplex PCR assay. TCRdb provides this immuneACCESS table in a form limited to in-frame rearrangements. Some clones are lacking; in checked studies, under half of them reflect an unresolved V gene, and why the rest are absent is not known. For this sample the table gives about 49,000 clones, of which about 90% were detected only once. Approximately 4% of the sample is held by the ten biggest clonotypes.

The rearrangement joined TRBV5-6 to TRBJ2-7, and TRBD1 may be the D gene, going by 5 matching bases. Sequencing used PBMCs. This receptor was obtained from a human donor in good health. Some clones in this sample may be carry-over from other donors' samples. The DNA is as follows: TGTGCCAGCAGCTTGGAGGGGTCCTACGAGCAGTACTTC. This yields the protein CASSLEGSYEQYF. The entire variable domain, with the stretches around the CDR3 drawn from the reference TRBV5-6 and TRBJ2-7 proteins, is DAGVTQSPTHLIKTRGQQVTLRCSPKSGHDTVSWYQQALGQGPQFIFQYYEEEERQRGNFPDRFSGHQFPNYSSELNVNALLLGDSALYLCASSLEGSYEQYFGPGTRLTVT.